This TCR beta chain was observed in a study of post-analysis software for immune sequencing data. Study in general: Included courses were relapsing-remitting and secondary progressive multiple sclerosis; progressive-relapsing multiple sclerosis was also included.

Trimming removed 4 bases from V and 13 bases from J, with 20 bases in between. The CDR3 length is 13 residues. Per the germline V gene, CDR1 is SQVTM and CDR2 is ANQGSEA. This clonotype was seen a few times. As yet, its antigen is unknown. Study-level points and caveats: TRBV5-6, TRBV5-1 and TRBV20-1 belonged to a set of roughly five TRBV segments that were more frequent in patients than controls.

Each TCR beta cDNA library carried unique molecular identifiers. A population of roughly 0.85 to 11 million T cells gave rise to about half a million cDNA molecules. A single record per CDR3 protein comes from TCRdb applying MiXCR to the PCR reads. Of approximately 730,000 distinct CDR3 sequences in the sample, 25% to 30% were seen once. The specimen was blood. V and J are TRBV29-1 and TRBJ2-1, with D tentatively TRBD2 (5 bases). This receptor was obtained from a girl aged 5 to 17 with multiple sclerosis. CDR3 nucleotide sequence: TGCAGCGTTGGCAAACCGGGGAGAGAGACCCAGTTCTTC. Its translation is CSVGKPGRETQFF.